A single sample is the source of the 9 T cell receptor beta chains below, sequenced in a study of blood T cell repertoires in COVID-19. Here immunoSEQ multiplex PCR was the method, and the copy in TCRdb shows in-frame clones only, minus some. The sample includes approximately 270,000 clones, approximately 85% of them seen just once. The sample consisted of PBMCs or T cells enriched from blood (not recorded which). The receptors originated from a woman in her forties or fifties who had recovered from COVID-19.

The genes are TRBV15 and TRBJ2-3, with D tentatively TRBD2 (5 bases). This CDR3 is 13 amino acids long. Deletions cut 1 base from V and 7 bases from J, with 9 bases between. Germline V gives CDR1 LNHNV, CDR2 YYDKDF (reference sequence). In DNA form, the CDR3 reads TGTGCCACCAGCAGAGGAGGACTTAATACGCAGTATTTT. This codes for CATSRGGLNTQYF.

The CDR3 bases are TGTGCCATCAGTGAGTCCTGGACTAGCGGAGCGAACACCGGGGAGCTGTTTTTT. Protein product: CAISESWTSGANTGELFF. The chain links TRBV10-3 to TRBJ2-2; 10 bases line up with TRBD2. The trim removed 0 bases at V and 0 bases at J, leaving 4 bases unmatched. The CDR3 is 18 residues long. Germline V gene sequence: CDR1 ENHRY, CDR2 SYGVKD.

V usage is TRBV5-1 and J usage is TRBJ1-4; tentative D call: TRBD1 (5 bases). Trimming shortened V by 4 bases and J by 3 bases, and 28 bases separated the two germline ends. Germline V gene data show CDR1 as SGHRS and CDR2 as YFSETQ. This CDR3 region has 20 residues. The CDR3 DNA reads TGCGCCAGCAGCCCGTGGGGGGACCGGGACGTGGAGTATTCTAATGAAAAACTGTTTTTT. It translates to CASSPWGDRDVEYSNEKLFF.

This clone appeared a few times. Other DNA sequences in this specimen translate into the identical CDR3. The chain carries TRBV28 and TRBJ2-7, with TRBD2 matching over 7 bases. The V gene's germline CDR1 is MDHEN and CDR2 SYDVKM. This CDR3 region has 14 residues. J was trimmed by 0 bases and V by 3 bases; bases with no gene match: 2. The CDR3: CASSFPSGSYEQYF. The CDR3 bases are TGTGCCAGCAGTTTTCCTAGCGGCTCCTACGAGCAGTACTTC.

The gene calls are TRBV10-3 and TRBJ1-1; no firm D call. Germline values: CDR1 ENHRY, CDR2 SYGVKD. V lost 3 bases to trimming and J lost 9 bases, with 8 bases between them. The CDR3 covers 11 residues. The DNA of the CDR3 is TGTGCCATCAGTGACGGTTATAAAGCTTTCTTT. Its translation: CAISDGYKAFF.

The rearrangement links TRBV11-3 to TRBJ2-2; TRBD2 might be the D (5 bases). V was trimmed by 5 bases and J by 4 bases, leaving 17 bases between them. CDR3 size: 16 residues. Germline CDR1 is SGHNT and CDR2 is YENEEA. DNA of the CDR3: TGTGCCAGCAGCATGGGAGCTGGAGCGCTCACCGGGGAGCTGTTTTTT. Protein product: CASSMGAGALTGELFF. Together with reference TRBV11-3 and TRBJ2-2, the CDR3 gives the full variable domain: EAGVVQSPRYKIIEKKQPVAFWCNPISGHNTLYWYLQNLGQGPELLIRYENEEAVDDSQLPKDRFSAERLKGVDSTLKIQPAELGDSAVYLCASSMGAGALTGELFFGEGSRLTVL.

V is TRBV20-1 and J is TRBJ1-3, with a possible D match to TRBD1 (5 bases). The CDR3 sequence is 15 residues long. Trimming cost V 3 bases and J 2 bases, with 14 bases left between them. CDR1 and CDR2 (germline): DFQATT, SNEGSKA (reference sequence). CDR3 nucleotide sequence: TGCAGTGCTAGTGATTTCGGCAGGGCTGGAAACACCATATATTTT. Protein product: CSASDFGRAGNTIYF.

The gene calls are TRBV11-2 and TRBJ2-1; 9 bases are shared with TRBD2. V shed 6 bases, J shed 8 bases, and the junction held 14 bases outside the gene matches. Germline V gene sequence: CDR1 SGHAT, CDR2 FQNNGV. The CDR3 loop spans 16 amino acids. CDR3 nucleotides: TGTGCCAGCAGACATCTACGACTAGCGGCTTTTCATGAGCAGTTCTTC. Its translation is CASRHLRLAAFHEQFF. Full variable domain (outside the CDR3, taken from reference TRBV11-2 and TRBJ2-1): EAGVAQSPRYKIIEKRQSVAFWCNPISGHATLYWYQQILGQGPKLLIQFQNNGVVDDSQLPKDRFSAERLKGVDSTLKIQPAKLEDSAVYLCASRHLRLAAFHEQFFGPGTRLTVL.

DNA of the CDR3: TGTGCCAGCAGCGTGCAGGACAACCGCTCTGGAAACACCATATATTTT. Translating gives CASSVQDNRSGNTIYF. J is TRBJ1-3 and V is TRBV9; tentative D call: TRBD1 (5 bases). The CDR3 runs 16 residues. The germline V gene has CDR1 SGDLS and CDR2 YYNGEE. The germline V and J ends were trimmed by 2 bases and 0 bases, with 12 bases remaining between them.